This T cell receptor beta chain was captured by sequencing in a study of shared clonotypes between healthy human individuals. Study summary: Aged 18 to 49, the donors were a couple of women and a few men.

About this clone: Its specificity is not known.

Germline CDR1 and CDR2: SNHLY and FYNNEI. The CDR3 loop spans 15 amino acids. After removal of 5 bases from V and 4 bases from J, the junction contained 6 bases not matched to a gene. Sequencing was at deep level. Some clones are missing from TCRdb's copy, which holds only in-frame ones; the method was immunoSEQ multiplex PCR. The sample carries about 2 million clones, 90% to 95% recorded once. The study's findings and limits: Only blood was sampled; tissue repertoires likely differ. Sharing across four donors was highest in naive CD4 (roughly 5%) and lowest in memory CD8 (approximately 0.4%).

The TCR comes from a young man in good health. Source material: naive CD4+ T cells sorted from blood. The sample's subset: CD45RA+ positively selected. This sequence joins TRBV2 and TRBJ1-5, with TRBD1 identical over 9 bases. As DNA, the CDR3 is TGTGCCAGCAGTACACAGGGGGCCCCTAATCAGCCCCAGCATTTT. Translation: CASSTQGAPNQPQHF.